The TCR beta chain under discussion was sequenced for a study of blood T cell repertoires in COVID-19. Study-wide background: Spain, Italy and the United States supplied samples that represented acute and convalescent COVID-19. PBMCs, B-cell-depleted T cells, or T cells provided the cDNA or gDNA that made up the material.

The germline CDR1 and CDR2 sequences are SGHRS and YFSETQ. This CDR3 region has 15 residues. Trimming cost V 0 bases and J 6 bases, with 15 bases left between them. Profiled with immunoSEQ multiplex PCR; TCRdb holds only in-frame clones, not every one. The profile covers fewer than 200,000 clones, with around nine tenths appearing a single time and around an eighth taken by the ten largest. Followed over time, Seattle patients had been enrolled while infection was active. The receptor was derived from a woman in her seventies with COVID-19, enrolled during active disease. The sample consisted of peripheral blood. The chain recombines TRBV5-1 with TRBJ1-1; D might be TRBD1 (6 bases). CDR3 sequence (DNA): TGCGCCAGCAGCTTGGGGGGATACAGGGACCCTGAAGCTTTCTTT. Amino acid sequence: CASSLGGYRDPEAFF.